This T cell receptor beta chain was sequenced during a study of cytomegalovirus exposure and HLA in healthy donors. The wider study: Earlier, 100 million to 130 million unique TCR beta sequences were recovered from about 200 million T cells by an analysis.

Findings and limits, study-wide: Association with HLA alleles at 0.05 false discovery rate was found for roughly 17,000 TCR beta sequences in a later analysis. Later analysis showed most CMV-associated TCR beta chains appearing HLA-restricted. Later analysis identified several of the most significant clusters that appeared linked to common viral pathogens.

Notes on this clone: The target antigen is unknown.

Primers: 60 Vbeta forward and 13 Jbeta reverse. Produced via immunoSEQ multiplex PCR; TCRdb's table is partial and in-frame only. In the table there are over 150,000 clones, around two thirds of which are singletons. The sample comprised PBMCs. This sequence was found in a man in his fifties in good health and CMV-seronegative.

CDR3 sequence (DNA): TGTGCCAGCAGCCCAACCTCAGGGGGCGACTACGAGCAGTACTTC. It yields the protein CASSPTSGGDYEQYF. The chain combines TRBV7-3 with TRBJ2-7, with 8 bases matching TRBD1. The CDR3 runs to 15 residues. Losses at the gene ends were 5 bases for V and 3 bases for J; bases not matched to a gene: 9. Germline assignment: CDR1 SGHTA and CDR2 FQGTGA.